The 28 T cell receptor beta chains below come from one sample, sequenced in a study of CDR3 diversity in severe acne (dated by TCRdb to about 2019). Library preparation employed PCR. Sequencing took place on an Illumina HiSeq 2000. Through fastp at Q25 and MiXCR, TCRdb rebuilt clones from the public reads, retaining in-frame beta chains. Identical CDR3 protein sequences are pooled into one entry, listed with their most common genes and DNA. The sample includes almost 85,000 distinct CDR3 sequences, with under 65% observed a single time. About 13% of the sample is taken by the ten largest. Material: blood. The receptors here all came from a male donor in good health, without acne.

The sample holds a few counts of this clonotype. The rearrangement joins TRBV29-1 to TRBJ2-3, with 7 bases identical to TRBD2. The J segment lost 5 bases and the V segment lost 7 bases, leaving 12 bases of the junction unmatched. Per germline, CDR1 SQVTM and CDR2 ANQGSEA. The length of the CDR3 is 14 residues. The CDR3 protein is CSGCGGLGGDTQYF. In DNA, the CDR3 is TGCAGCGGCTGTGGTGGACTAGGAGGAGATACGCAGTATTTT.

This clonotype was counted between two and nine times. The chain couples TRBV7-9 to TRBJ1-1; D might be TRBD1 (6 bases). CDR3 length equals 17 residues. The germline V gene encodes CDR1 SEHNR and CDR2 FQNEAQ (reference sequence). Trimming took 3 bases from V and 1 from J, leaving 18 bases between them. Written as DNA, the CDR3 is TGTGCCAGCAGCTTGTTTAGGGGGGGATTATCGAACACTGAAGCTTTCTTT. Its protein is CASSLFRGGLSNTEAFF.

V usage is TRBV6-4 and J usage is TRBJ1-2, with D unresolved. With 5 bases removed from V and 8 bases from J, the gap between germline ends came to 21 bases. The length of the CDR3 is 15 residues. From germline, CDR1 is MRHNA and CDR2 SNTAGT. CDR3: CASSRTSGERGGYTF. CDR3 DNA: TGTGCCAGCAGTCGGACTAGCGGGGAGCGAGGAGGCTACACCTTC.

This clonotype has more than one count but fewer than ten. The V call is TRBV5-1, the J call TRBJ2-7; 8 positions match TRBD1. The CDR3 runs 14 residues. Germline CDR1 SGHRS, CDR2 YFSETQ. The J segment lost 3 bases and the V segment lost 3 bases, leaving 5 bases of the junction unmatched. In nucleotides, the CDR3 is TGCGCCAGCAGCTCGGAGACAGGGGTCTACGAGCAGTACTTC. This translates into CASSSETGVYEQYF. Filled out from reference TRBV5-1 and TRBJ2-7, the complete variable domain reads KAGVTQTPRYLIKTRGQQVTLSCSPISGHRSVSWYQQTPGQGLQFLFEYFSETQRNKGNFPGRFSGRQFSNSRSEMNVSTLELGDSALYLCASSSETGVYEQYFGPGTRLTVT.

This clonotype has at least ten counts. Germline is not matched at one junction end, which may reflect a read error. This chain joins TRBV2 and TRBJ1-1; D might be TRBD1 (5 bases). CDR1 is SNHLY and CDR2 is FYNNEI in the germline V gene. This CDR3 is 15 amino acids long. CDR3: CASREANDRNTEAFF. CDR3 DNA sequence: TGTGCCAGCAGGGAAGCGAACGACAGGAACACTGAAGCTTTCTTT.

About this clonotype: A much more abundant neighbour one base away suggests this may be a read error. The CDR3 is CAGSLNGLGTDQPQHF. The CDR3 nucleotides are TGCGCCGGCAGCTTAAATGGCCTGGGGACTGATCAGCCCCAGCATTTT. V and J are TRBV5-1 and TRBJ1-5; weak D call: TRBD1 (5 bases). Looked up from germline, CDR1 is SGHRS and CDR2 is YFSETQ. The CDR3 runs to 16 residues.

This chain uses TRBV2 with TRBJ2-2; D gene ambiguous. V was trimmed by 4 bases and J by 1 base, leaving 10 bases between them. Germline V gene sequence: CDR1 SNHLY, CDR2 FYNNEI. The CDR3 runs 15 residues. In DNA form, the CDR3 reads TGTGCCAGCAGTGCGTCGCGGATGAACACCGGGGAGCTGTTTTTT. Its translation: CASSASRMNTGELFF.

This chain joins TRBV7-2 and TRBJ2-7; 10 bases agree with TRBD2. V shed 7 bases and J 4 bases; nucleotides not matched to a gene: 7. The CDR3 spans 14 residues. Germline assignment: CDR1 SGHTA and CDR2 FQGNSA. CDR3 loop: CASKPSGGAYEQYF. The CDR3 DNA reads TGTGCCAGCAAACCGAGCGGGGGGGCTTACGAGCAGTACTTC.

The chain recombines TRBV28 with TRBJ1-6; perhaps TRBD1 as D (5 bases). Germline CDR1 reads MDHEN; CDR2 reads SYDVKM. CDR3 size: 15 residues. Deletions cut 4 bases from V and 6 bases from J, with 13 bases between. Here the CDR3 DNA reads TGTGCCAGCAGTTCACTGGGGCTTACTAATTCACCCCTCCACTTT. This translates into CASSSLGLTNSPLHF.

DNA for the CDR3: TGTGCCAGCAGCCGGACGTCAACTGAAGCTTTCTTT. Protein: CASSRTSTEAFF. This chain links TRBV7-9 with TRBJ1-1; D gene uncertain. V was clipped by 5 bases and J by 5 bases, with 9 bases between them. There are 12 residues in the CDR3. The germline V gene has CDR1 SEHNR and CDR2 FQNEAQ (reference sequence).

In nucleotides, the CDR3 is TGCGCCAGCAGCCAAGTACCGGGAGAAGAAAATTCACCCCTCCACTTT. Its translation is CASSQVPGEENSPLHF. The V call is TRBV4-1, the J call TRBJ1-6, with D hard to call. The CDR3 extends over 16 amino acids. In germline, CDR1 is MGHRA, CDR2 YSYEKL. The V end was cut by 1 base, the J end by 7 bases, with 14 bases between.

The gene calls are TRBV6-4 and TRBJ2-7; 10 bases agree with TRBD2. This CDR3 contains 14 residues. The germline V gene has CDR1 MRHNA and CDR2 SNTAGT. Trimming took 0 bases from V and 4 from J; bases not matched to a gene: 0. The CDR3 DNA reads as TGTGCCAGCAGTGACTCAGCGGGGGGGTACGAGCAGTACTTC. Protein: CASSDSAGGYEQYF.

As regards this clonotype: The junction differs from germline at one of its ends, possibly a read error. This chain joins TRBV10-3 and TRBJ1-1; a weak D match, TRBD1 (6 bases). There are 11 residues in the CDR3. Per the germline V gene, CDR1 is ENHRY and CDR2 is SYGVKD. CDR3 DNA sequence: TGTGCCAGCAGTTACGGCAGGGGAGCTTTCTTT. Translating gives CASSYGRGAFF.

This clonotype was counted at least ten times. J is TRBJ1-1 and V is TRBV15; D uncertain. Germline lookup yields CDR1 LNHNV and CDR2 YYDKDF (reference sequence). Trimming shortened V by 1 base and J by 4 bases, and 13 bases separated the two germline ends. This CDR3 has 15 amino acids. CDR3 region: CATSRVPISGTEAFF. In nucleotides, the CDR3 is TGTGCCACCAGCAGAGTACCGATCTCCGGCACTGAAGCTTTCTTT.

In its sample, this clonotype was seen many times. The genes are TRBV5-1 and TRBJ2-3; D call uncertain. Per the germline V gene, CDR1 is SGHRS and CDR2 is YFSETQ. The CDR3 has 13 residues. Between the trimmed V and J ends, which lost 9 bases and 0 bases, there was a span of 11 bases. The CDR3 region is CATAVGSTDTQYF. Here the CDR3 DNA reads TGCGCCACCGCGGTTGGTAGCACAGATACGCAGTATTTT.

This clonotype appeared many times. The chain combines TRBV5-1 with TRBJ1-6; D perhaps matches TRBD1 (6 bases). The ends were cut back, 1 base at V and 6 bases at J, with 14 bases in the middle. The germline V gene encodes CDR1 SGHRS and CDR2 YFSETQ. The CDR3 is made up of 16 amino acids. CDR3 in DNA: TGCGCCAGCAGCTTGATCCAGGGGACGAGTAATTCACCCCTCCACTTT. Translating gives CASSLIQGTSNSPLHF.

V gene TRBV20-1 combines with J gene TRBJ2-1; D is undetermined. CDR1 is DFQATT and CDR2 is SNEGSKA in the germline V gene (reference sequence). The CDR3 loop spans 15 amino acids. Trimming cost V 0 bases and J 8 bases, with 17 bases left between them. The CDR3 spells CSARDPNSSNYEQFF. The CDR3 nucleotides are TGCAGTGCTAGAGATCCTAACAGCTCTAACTATGAGCAGTTCTTC.

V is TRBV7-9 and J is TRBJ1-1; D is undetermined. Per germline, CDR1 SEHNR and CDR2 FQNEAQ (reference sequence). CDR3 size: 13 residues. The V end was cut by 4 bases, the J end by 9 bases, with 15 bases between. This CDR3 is CASSSIGADKAFF. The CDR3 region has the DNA TGTGCCAGCAGCTCAATCGGCGCCGATAAAGCTTTCTTT.

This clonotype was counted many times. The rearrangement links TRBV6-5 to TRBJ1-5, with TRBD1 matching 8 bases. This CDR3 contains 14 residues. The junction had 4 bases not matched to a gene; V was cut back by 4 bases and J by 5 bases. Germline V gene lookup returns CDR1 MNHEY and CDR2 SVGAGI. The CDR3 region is CASSSSDRDQPQHF. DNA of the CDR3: TGTGCCAGCAGTTCGTCGGACAGGGATCAGCCCCAGCATTTT.

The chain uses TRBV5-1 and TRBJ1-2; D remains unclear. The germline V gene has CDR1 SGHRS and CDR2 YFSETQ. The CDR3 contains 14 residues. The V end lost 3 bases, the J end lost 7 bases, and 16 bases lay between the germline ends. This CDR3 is CASSSTDTPGGYTF. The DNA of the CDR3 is TGCGCCAGCAGCTCTACCGACACCCCGGGTGGCTACACCTTC.

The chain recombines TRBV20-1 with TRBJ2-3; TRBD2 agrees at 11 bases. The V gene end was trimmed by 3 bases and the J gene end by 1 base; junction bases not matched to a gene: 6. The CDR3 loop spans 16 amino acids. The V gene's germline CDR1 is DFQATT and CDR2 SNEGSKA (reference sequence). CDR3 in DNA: TGCAGTGCTAGGTTGACTAGCGGGGAGGGCACAGATACGCAGTATTTT. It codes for CSARLTSGEGTDTQYF.

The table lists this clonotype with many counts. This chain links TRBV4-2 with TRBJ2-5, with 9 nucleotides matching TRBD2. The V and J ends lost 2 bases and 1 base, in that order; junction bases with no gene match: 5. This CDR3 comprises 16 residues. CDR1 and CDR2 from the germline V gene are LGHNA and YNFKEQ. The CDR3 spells CASSQNLAGSQETQYF. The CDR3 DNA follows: TGTGCCAGCAGCCAAAATCTAGCGGGAAGCCAAGAGACCCAGTACTTC.

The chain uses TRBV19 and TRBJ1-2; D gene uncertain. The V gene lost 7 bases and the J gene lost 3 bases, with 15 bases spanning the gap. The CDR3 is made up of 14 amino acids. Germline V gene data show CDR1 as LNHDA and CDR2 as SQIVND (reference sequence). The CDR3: CASKTSGVYYGYTF. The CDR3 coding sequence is TGTGCCAGTAAAACTAGCGGTGTCTACTATGGCTACACCTTC. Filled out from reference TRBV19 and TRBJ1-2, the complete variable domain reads DGGITQSPKYLFRKEGQNVTLSCEQNLNHDAMYWYRQDPGQGLRLIYYSQIVNDFQKGDIAEGYSVSREKKESFPLTVTSAQKNPTAFYLCASKTSGVYYGYTFGSGTRLTVV.

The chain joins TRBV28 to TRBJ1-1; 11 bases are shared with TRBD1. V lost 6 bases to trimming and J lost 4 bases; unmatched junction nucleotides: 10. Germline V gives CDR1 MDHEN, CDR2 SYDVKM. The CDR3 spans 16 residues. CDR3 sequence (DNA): TGTGCCAGCAGCCCCCCAGGACAGGGGGCCGGCACTGAAGCTTTCTTT. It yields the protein CASSPPGQGAGTEAFF.

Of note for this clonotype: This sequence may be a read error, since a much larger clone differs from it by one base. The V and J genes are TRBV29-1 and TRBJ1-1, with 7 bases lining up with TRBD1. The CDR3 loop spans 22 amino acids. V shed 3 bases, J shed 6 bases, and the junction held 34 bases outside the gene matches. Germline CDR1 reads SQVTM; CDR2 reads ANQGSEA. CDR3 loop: CSVDRIYLMGQRGLKETSEAFF. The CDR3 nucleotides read TGCAGCGTTGACAGGATTTATTTAATGGGACAGAGGGGTTTGAAGGAAACGTCTGAAGCTTTCTTT.

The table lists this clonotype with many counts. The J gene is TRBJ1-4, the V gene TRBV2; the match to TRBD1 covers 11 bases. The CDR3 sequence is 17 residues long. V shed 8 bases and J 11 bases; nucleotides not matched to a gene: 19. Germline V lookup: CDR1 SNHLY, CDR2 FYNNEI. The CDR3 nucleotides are TGTGCCAGCTTGAATCATGGGACAGGGGGGAATGTTAGGAAACTGTTTTTT. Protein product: CASLNHGTGGNVRKLFF.

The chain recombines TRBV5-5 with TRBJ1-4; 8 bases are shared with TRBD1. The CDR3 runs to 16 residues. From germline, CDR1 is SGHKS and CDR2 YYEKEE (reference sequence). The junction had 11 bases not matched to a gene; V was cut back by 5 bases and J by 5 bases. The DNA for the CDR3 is TGTGCCAGCAGTCTGCAGGGGGCGGATGAAAATGAAAAACTGTTTTTT. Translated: CASSLQGADENEKLFF.

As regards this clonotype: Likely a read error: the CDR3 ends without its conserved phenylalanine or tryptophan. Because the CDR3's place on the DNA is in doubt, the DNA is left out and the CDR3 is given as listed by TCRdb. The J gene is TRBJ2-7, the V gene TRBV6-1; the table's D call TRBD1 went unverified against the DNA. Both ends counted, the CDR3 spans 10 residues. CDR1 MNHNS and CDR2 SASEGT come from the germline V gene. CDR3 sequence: CASSERGEYT.